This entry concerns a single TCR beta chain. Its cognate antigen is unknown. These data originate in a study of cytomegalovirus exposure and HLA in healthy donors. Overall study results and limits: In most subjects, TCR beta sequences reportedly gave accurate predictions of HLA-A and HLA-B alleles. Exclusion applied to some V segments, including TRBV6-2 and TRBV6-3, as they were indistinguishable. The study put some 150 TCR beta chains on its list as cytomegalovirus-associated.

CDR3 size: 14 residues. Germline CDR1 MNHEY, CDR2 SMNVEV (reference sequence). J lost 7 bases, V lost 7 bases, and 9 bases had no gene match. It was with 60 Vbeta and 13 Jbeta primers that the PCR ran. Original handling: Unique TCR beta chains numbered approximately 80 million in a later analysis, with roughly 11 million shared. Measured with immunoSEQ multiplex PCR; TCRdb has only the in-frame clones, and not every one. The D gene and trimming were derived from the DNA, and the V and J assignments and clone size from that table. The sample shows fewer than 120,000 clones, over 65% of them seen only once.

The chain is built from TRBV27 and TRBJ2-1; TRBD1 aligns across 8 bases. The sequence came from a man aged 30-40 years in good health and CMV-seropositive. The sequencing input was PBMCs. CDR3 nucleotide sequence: TGTGCCAGCACTTCGGGGACAGGTCTGAATGAGCAGTTCTTC. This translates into CASTSGTGLNEQFF.